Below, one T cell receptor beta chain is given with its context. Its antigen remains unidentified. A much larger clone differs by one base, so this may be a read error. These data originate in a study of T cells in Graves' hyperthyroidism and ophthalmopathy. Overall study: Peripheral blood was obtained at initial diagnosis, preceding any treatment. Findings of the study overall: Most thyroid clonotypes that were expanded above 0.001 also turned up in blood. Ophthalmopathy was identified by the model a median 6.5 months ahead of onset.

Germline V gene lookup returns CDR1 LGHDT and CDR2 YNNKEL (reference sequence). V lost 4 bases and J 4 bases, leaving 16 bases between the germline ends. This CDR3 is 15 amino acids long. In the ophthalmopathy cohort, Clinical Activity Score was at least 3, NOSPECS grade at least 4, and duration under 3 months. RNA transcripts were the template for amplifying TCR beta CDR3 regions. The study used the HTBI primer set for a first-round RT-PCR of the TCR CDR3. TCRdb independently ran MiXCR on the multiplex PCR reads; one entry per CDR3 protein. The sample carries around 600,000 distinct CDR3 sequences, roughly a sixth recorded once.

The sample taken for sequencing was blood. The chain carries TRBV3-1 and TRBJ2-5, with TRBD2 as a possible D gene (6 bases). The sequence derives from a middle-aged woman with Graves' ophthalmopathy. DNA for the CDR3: TGTGCCAGCAGCCTCCGGGGGACGGGTGCAGAGACCCAGTACTTC. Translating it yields CASSLRGTGAETQYF.